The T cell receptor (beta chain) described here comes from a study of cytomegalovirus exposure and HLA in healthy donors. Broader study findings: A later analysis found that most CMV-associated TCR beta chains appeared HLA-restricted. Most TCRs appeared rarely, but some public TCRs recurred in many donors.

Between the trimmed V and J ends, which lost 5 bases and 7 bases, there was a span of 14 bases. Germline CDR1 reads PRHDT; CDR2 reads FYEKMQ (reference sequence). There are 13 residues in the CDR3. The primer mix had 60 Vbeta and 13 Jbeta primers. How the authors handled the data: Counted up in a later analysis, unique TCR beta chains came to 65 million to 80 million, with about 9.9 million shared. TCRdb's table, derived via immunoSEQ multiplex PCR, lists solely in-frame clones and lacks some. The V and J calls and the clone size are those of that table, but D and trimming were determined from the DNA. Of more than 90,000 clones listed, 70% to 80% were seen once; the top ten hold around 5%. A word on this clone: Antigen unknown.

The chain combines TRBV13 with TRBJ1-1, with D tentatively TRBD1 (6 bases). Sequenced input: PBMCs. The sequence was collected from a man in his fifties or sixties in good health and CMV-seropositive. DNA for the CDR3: TGTGCCAGCAGCGCGCCGGACAGCGATGAAGCTTTCTTT. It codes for CASSAPDSDEAFF.